The 24 T cell receptor beta chains below were found in one sample sequenced in a study of T cell responses to AZD1222 COVID-19 vaccine. Generated by immunoSEQ multiplex PCR, the TCRdb table keeps only in-frame clones and is missing some. The table shows roughly 180,000 clones, with about 89% occurring only once. This material consisted of peripheral blood, taken on day 0 of AZD1222 vaccination. All receptors derive from an adult in good health.

This chain links TRBV7-2 with TRBJ1-2; a weak D match, TRBD1 (6 bases). The CDR3 has 13 amino acids. From germline, CDR1 is SGHTA and CDR2 FQGNSA. V was cut by 3 bases and J by 8 bases, with 13 bases left in between. The DNA of the CDR3 is TGTGCCAGCAGCTTTCTAGGGGGGAACGGCTACACCTTC. It yields the protein CASSFLGGNGYTF.

V and J are TRBV28 and TRBJ1-1; D is unresolved. Germline assignment: CDR1 MDHEN and CDR2 SYDVKM. The CDR3 has 12 amino acids. Trimming cost V 3 bases and J 9 bases, with 11 bases left between them. For the CDR3, the DNA is TGTGCCAGCAGTTTTAAGAGCAGGAAAGCTTTCTTT. Translation gives CASSFKSRKAFF.

The chain couples TRBV27 to TRBJ2-7; TRBD1 matches 7 bases. This CDR3 spans 18 amino acids. V gave up 6 bases and J gave up 2 bases; unmatched junction bases: 19. Germline assignment: CDR1 MNHEY and CDR2 SMNVEV (reference sequence). The CDR3 nucleotides read TGTGCCAGCAGAGGATATACACAACACGGGACAGTCACCTACGAGCAGTACTTC. Its protein product is CASRGYTQHGTVTYEQYF.

The rearrangement uses TRBV4-1 and TRBJ2-1; D remains ambiguous. V was cut by 1 base and J by 4 bases, with 11 bases left in between. The CDR3 runs to 15 residues. The germline V gene encodes CDR1 MGHRA and CDR2 YSYEKL. CDR3 nucleotides: TGCGCCAGCAGCCAAGTGGTTCCCTCGTACAATGAGCAGTTCTTC. This gives the protein CASSQVVPSYNEQFF.

The chain joins TRBV9 to TRBJ2-5; 11 bases fit TRBD1. V lost 0 bases to trimming and J lost 3 bases; unmatched junction nucleotides: 7. The germline V gene has CDR1 SGDLS and CDR2 YYNGEE. CDR3 length equals 17 residues. The CDR3 bases are TGTGCCAGCAGCGTAGATCCGGGACAGGGGGTAAAAGAGACCCAGTACTTC. It encodes CASSVDPGQGVKETQYF.

A word on this clone: This sample includes further DNA sequences coding for the same CDR3. The chain is built from TRBV9 and TRBJ1-5; D gene ambiguous. Germline-derived CDR1 and CDR2 are SGDLS and YYNGEE. The CDR3 loop spans 15 amino acids. The ends were cut back, 0 bases at V and 2 bases at J, with 9 bases in the middle. This CDR3 reads CASSVDGSGNQPQHF. For the CDR3, the DNA is TGTGCCAGCAGCGTAGATGGCTCCGGCAATCAGCCCCAGCATTTT.

J is TRBJ1-1 and V is TRBV28; no firm D call. Germline CDR1 and CDR2: MDHEN and SYDVKM. V was cut by 8 bases and J by 2 bases, with 9 bases left in between. This CDR3 is 12 amino acids long. The CDR3 region has the DNA TGTGCCAGCTCAGCAAGCAACACTGAAGCTTTCTTT. Translation gives CASSASNTEAFF.

DNA for the CDR3: TGTGCCAGCAGTTACGGGTCATATGGGACTGAAGCTTTCTTT. Translating gives CASSYGSYGTEAFF. The chain recombines TRBV6-5 with TRBJ1-1; D is uncertain. The ends were cut back, 2 bases at V and 5 bases at J, with 12 bases in the middle. The CDR3 has 14 residues. The V gene's germline CDR1 is MNHEY and CDR2 SVGAGI.

The chain couples TRBV4-1 to TRBJ2-3; either TRBD1 or TRBD2 may fit D (7 bases each). Germline loops: CDR1 MGHRA, CDR2 YSYEKL. This CDR3 comprises 19 residues. Trimming removed 3 bases at V and 4 bases at J, with 26 bases between. In DNA form, the CDR3 reads TGCGCCAGCAGCCAGGAGAAGGGGAGGGGACAGTTTAGTTCAGATACGCAGTATTTT. Amino acids: CASSQEKGRGQFSSDTQYF.

The chain carries TRBV12-3 or TRBV12-4 and TRBJ2-2; D uncertain. This CDR3 spans 12 amino acids. V lost 7 bases and J lost 4, with 7 bases in between. CDR3 in amino acids: CASKHFTGELFF. CDR3 coding DNA: TGTGCCAGCAAGCATTTCACCGGGGAGCTGTTTTTT.

The chain couples TRBV9 to TRBJ2-2; a weak D match, TRBD1 (5 bases). The CDR3 extends over 15 amino acids. Germline lookup yields CDR1 SGDLS and CDR2 YYNGEE. V was pared by 4 bases and J by 0 bases, with 10 bases between. CDR3 sequence (DNA): TGTGCCAGCAGCCCATGGGGCTCGAACACCGGGGAGCTGTTTTTT. Translating gives CASSPWGSNTGELFF.

V is TRBV7-8 and J is TRBJ2-3; D may match TRBD1 or TRBD2 (5 bases each). The CDR3 is made up of 17 amino acids. Trimming stripped 5 bases from V and 2 bases from J, with 20 bases between. CDR1 SGHVS and CDR2 FQNEAQ come from the germline V gene. CDR3 sequence (DNA): TGTGCCAGCAGCCTAGAGGGGTACGAAGGCACCACAGATACGCAGTATTTT. It translates to CASSLEGYEGTTDTQYF.

This chain joins TRBV9 and TRBJ1-2; D unclear. Looked up from germline, CDR1 is SGDLS and CDR2 is YYNGEE. Trimming cost V 0 bases and J 3 bases, with 9 bases left between them. The CDR3 runs to 14 residues. DNA for the CDR3: TGTGCCAGCAGCGTAGGGGAGCTTCACTATGGCTACACCTTC. Amino acids: CASSVGELHYGYTF.

The chain has TRBV9 and TRBJ1-5; tentative D call: TRBD1 (6 bases). The V and J ends lost 3 bases and 3 bases respectively, with 10 bases between them. CDR1 is SGDLS and CDR2 is YYNGEE in the germline V gene. The length of the CDR3 is 14 residues. The CDR3 DNA reads as TGTGCCAGCAGCGCCACAGGGTACAATCAGCCCCAGCATTTT. This gives the protein CASSATGYNQPQHF.

This chain connects TRBV3-1 (or the pseudogene TRBV3-2) to TRBJ2-7; 9 bases match TRBD2. Germline CDR1 and CDR2: LGHDT and YNNKEL (reference sequence). With V trimmed by 0 bases and J by 5 bases, 5 bases remained unmatched. This CDR3 has 15 amino acids. The CDR3 DNA reads TGTGCCAGCAGCCAAGAGGTAGCGGGAGTGGACGAGCAGTACTTC. Encoded protein: CASSQEVAGVDEQYF.

V gene TRBV12-5 combines with J gene TRBJ1-2, with 11 bases matching TRBD1. The ends lost 5 bases at V and 5 bases at J; junction bases unmatched: 7. Looked up from germline, CDR1 is LGHNT and CDR2 is FRNRAP. The CDR3 has 15 residues. The DNA of the CDR3 is TGTGCTAGTGGTGCAGGGGACAGGGGGACATATGGCTACACCTTC. It translates to CASGAGDRGTYGYTF.

This chain connects TRBV3-1 (or the pseudogene TRBV3-2) to TRBJ2-7, with TRBD1 matching 9 bases. Germline values: CDR1 LGHDT, CDR2 YNNKEL (reference sequence). V lost 1 base and J lost 5; bases outside the gene matches: 6. The CDR3 has 15 amino acids. CDR3 sequence: CASSQAGTGLNEQYF. The CDR3 nucleotides are TGTGCCAGCAGCCAAGCCGGGACAGGGTTAAACGAGCAGTACTTC.

The rearrangement uses TRBV5-6 and TRBJ1-5, with a possible D match to TRBD1 (5 bases). V gave up 2 bases and J gave up 0 bases, with 12 bases separating them. The CDR3 has 16 residues. CDR1 is SGHDT, CDR2 YYEEEE, per germline. CDR3 DNA sequence: TGTGCCAGCAGCTTAAGGCTGGACACTAGCAATCAGCCCCAGCATTTT. It is translated as CASSLRLDTSNQPQHF.

The CDR3 sequence is CASSLAGPNQPQHF. As DNA, the CDR3 is TGTGCCAGCAGCTTGGCCGGGCCAAATCAGCCCCAGCATTTT. The chain is built from TRBV5-4 and TRBJ1-5; D is unresolved. The CDR3 loop spans 14 amino acids. V was trimmed by 0 bases and J by 4 bases, leaving 8 bases between them. Germline CDR1 SGHNT, CDR2 YYREEE (reference sequence).

The chain has TRBV5-4 and TRBJ2-1, with 9 bases matching TRBD1. V dropped 10 bases and J dropped 8; count of bases not matched to a gene: 10. The CDR3 covers 13 residues. Germline loops: CDR1 SGHNT, CDR2 YYREEE (reference sequence). CDR3 protein: CACTGGSIDEQFF. CDR3 nucleotide sequence: TGTGCCTGTACAGGGGGCTCTATCGATGAGCAGTTCTTC.

This clone was observed once. The chain combines TRBV4-3 with TRBJ1-2; possible D gene TRBD1, 5 bases. CDR3 length equals 16 residues. The ends were cut back, 5 bases at V and 4 bases at J, with 20 bases in the middle. Germline-derived CDR1 and CDR2 are LGHNA and YSLEER. The CDR3 loop is CASSWGGGDSGYGYTF. The CDR3 DNA reads TGCGCCAGCAGCTGGGGAGGCGGGGACTCGGGCTATGGCTACACCTTC.

This chain joins TRBV5-6 and TRBJ1-5; D may be TRBD1 (6 bases). In germline, CDR1 is SGHDT, CDR2 YYEEEE. Trimming removed 5 bases at V and 7 bases at J, with 19 bases between. CDR3 length: 15 amino acids. The CDR3 loop is CASSKIFSGDQPQHF. Here the CDR3 DNA reads TGTGCCAGCAGTAAAATCTTTTCAGGGGACCAGCCCCAGCATTTT.

The V and J genes are TRBV7-2 and TRBJ1-6; D gene uncertain. Germline V gives CDR1 SGHTA, CDR2 FQGNSA. Trimming shortened V by 6 bases and J by 12 bases, and 18 bases separated the two germline ends. The CDR3 length is 14 residues. Written as DNA, the CDR3 is TGTGCCAGCAGAGAAGGGAACACAAGGCAACCCCTCCACTTT. Translating gives CASREGNTRQPLHF. The whole variable domain, remainder taken from reference TRBV7-2 and TRBJ1-6, is GAGVSQSPSNKVTEKGKDVELRCDPISGHTALYWYRQSLGQGLEFLIYFQGNSAPDKSGLPSDRFSAERTGGSVSTLTIQRTQQEDSAVYLCASREGNTRQPLHFGNGTRLTVT.

The chain links TRBV4-3 to TRBJ1-4; the D is unclear. Per the germline V gene, CDR1 is LGHNA and CDR2 is YSLEER. This CDR3 contains 14 residues. V lost 4 bases, J lost 7 bases, and 13 bases lay in between. The CDR3: CASSRIVTAEKLFF. CDR3 DNA: TGCGCCAGCAGCCGAATTGTTACTGCTGAAAAACTGTTTTTT.